This T cell receptor beta chain comes out of a study of CD8 T cells in Susac syndrome. RNA in amounts of roughly 0.5 to 1 ug was reverse transcribed with random hexamers. TCRdb used MiXCR to reprocess the immunoSEQ multiplex PCR reads, holding one entry per CDR3 protein. The sample lists about 73,000 distinct CDR3 sequences; less than 95% were seen once. Unmatched junction bases numbered 15, after V lost 4 bases and J lost 0 bases. This CDR3 has 19 residues. CDR1 LGHNA and CDR2 YSLEER come from the germline V gene. The receptor comes from a human donor with multiple sclerosis. The material sequenced was CD8+ T cells from PBMCs. The chain carries TRBV4-3 and TRBJ1-5; 7 bases match TRBD1. The CDR3 nucleotides read TGCGCCAGCAGCCTTTATTATTCGGGACAGTTATATAGCAATCAGCCCCAGCATTTT. Amino acid sequence: CASSLYYSGQLYSNQPQHF.